This TCR beta chain was profiled in a study of T cells in Graves' hyperthyroidism and ophthalmopathy (dated by TCRdb to about 2019). As for the study more broadly: Peripheral blood samples were taken at the time of initial diagnosis, prior to any treatment. The 75 to 100 discovery patients were divided at random into training and test sets in a 7:3 ratio. Following sampling, methimazole starting at 30 mg daily was given to hyperthyroidism patients, and high-dose intravenous methylprednisolone was given to ophthalmopathy patients. The study also compared thyroid tissue and blood T-cell repertoires from several Graves' hyperthyroidism patients. The paper describes TCR Vbeta CDR3 sequencing of 140 or so peripheral blood samples, made up of under 50 ophthalmopathy patients, 70 to 75 hyperthyroidism patients and some 17 progressor patients. TCR V-J signatures able to tell the groups apart were searched for in a discovery cohort of 100 or so patients, of whom roughly 42 had Graves' ophthalmopathy and roughly 59 had stable Graves' hyperthyroidism. An independent validation cohort of around 20 hyperthyroidism patients and over 15 patients who later progressed to ophthalmopathy tested prospective prediction of ophthalmopathy. What the authors observed across the whole study: In cross-validation, a model built on a 13 V-J signature told ophthalmopathy apart from stable hyperthyroidism with approximately 90% sensitivity and approximately 81% specificity, and in testing the same model reached 80%/75%. During validation, the model predicted progression to ophthalmopathy a median of approximately 7 months ahead of onset, with roughly 65% sensitivity and 72% to 85% specificity. Most expanded thyroid clonotypes (frequency above 0.001) were also found in blood, which suggests that blood repertoires may mirror thyroid immune responses. Sample size was not statistically predetermined, and investigators were not blinded to group allocation.

The table lists this clonotype with many counts. Its antigen remains undetermined. No quality values exist for individual bases; no much larger clone is one base distant. According to the germline V gene, CDR1 reads SGHRS and CDR2 reads YFSETQ. The CDR3 holds 14 amino acids from the cysteine to the phenylalanine. The entry retains the CDR3 DNA only, 42 bases that are in frame from base 1. V has 4 bases trimmed and J has 7 bases trimmed; junction bases matching no gene number 5. The TCR beta CDR3 regions were amplified from the RNA transcripts. The TCR CDR3 was subjected to a first round of RT-PCR using the HTBI primer set and the Qiagen OneStep RT-PCR kit. Libraries were constructed in a second round of multiplex PCR, after which size selection and purification were performed. Libraries were sequenced paired-end with 100 bp reads on an Illumina HiSeq2000. The study's processing was this. SOAPnuke was used to process the raw data, with reads discarded if the reads contained adapters or uncalled bases, had a mean Phred below 15, or lacked an exact constant-primer or identifier match. COPE v1.2.5 was used to merge high-quality paired reads, and clonotypes were defined as unique nucleotide sequences. MiTCR v1.1 was used to align the clonotypes against IMGT TRBV, TRBD and TRBJ reference segments. Analysis was restricted to V-J combinations with a frequency above 0.0001, which covered roughly 99% of repertoires. A TCS score was defined as the ratio of F50 (clonal expansion) to E x V (chaos), with BLOSUM62-based TCRdist applied between CDR3 peptides within each V-J. Welch's t-statistics and random forest reduced fewer than 550 V-J features to 13, which were used in a naive Bayes classifier (R e1071). Starting from the raw public reads, TCRdb applied fastp trimming at Q25, assembled clones with MiXCR and retained in-frame beta chains. Rows merge per CDR3 protein into single entries with the most common DNA and genes. Clone size and V and J calls follow TCRdb, not the original study. For this sample there are around 340,000 distinct CDR3 sequences; over 15% appear just once. In total, the top ten clones hold around a third of the sample.

Stable Graves' hyperthyroidism was defined as the absence of progression to ophthalmopathy over 18 months of follow-up. Hyperthyroidism patients were newly diagnosed, had a disease duration of under 2 months, and were aged 18 to 65 years. Exclusion was applied to patients with uncontrolled infections, other autoimmune diseases, pregnancy or lactation. Diagnoses were based on clinical symptoms, serum thyroxine and TRAb, thyroid ultrasound and orbital computed tomography. PBMCs were separated from around 9.1 ml of fresh peripheral blood using Ficoll-Paque density gradient centrifugation. Trizol reagent was used to extract total RNA, and RNA quality was then checked on an Agilent 2100 Bioanalyzer.

The chain uses TRBV5-1 and TRBJ1-5, with 10 bases aligning to TRBD1. This receptor was identified in a man aged 25-45 years with Graves' hyperthyroidism. The specimen was blood. The DNA reads as follows: TGCGCCAGCAGCATAGGACAGGGGGGGCAGCCCCAGCATTTT. This yields the protein CASSIGQGGQPQHF. The full variable domain, with segments outside the CDR3 supplied by the reference TRBV5-1 and TRBJ1-5 proteins, appears as KAGVTQTPRYLIKTRGQQVTLSCSPISGHRSVSWYQQTPGQGLQFLFEYFSETQRNKGNFPGRFSGRQFSNSRSEMNVSTLELGDSALYLCASSIGQGGQPQHFGDGTRLSIL.